This entry lists 16 T cell receptor beta chains sequenced from one sample in a study of CD8 T cells in Susac syndrome. A quantity of 0.5 to 1 ug RNA underwent reverse transcription using random hexamers. A single record per CDR3 protein comes from TCRdb applying MiXCR to the immunoSEQ multiplex PCR reads. The table shows about 160,000 distinct CDR3 sequences, with just over 90% occurring only once. Sequenced sample: CD4+ T cells from PBMCs. These receptors originate from a human donor in good health.

The chain links TRBV7-9 to TRBJ1-5; TRBD1 might be the D (6 bases). Per the germline V gene, CDR1 is SEHNR and CDR2 is FQNEAQ (reference sequence). Between the trimmed V and J ends, which lost 4 bases and 7 bases, there was a span of 17 bases. The CDR3 sequence is 15 residues long. CDR3 region: CASSSTGGGAQPQHF. Written as DNA, the CDR3 is TGTGCCAGCAGCTCAACGGGGGGGGGCGCGCAGCCCCAGCATTTT.

This clonotype was found once. V usage is TRBV6-2 or TRBV6-3 and J usage is TRBJ2-2, with D unresolved. The ends were cut back, 1 base at V and 0 bases at J, with 9 bases in the middle. The CDR3 runs 16 residues. The germline V gene has CDR1 MNHEY and CDR2 SVGEGT. CDR3 nucleotides: TGTGCCAGCAGTTACTACAGTTATACGAACACCGGGGAGCTGTTTTTT. Encoded protein: CASSYYSYTNTGELFF.

The rearrangement links TRBV7-9 to TRBJ1-5; D may be TRBD1 (6 bases). The germline V gene has CDR1 SEHNR and CDR2 FQNEAQ (reference sequence). V was pared by 5 bases and J by 5 bases, with 10 bases between. CDR3 length equals 13 residues. This CDR3 is CASSRNRDQPQHF. The CDR3 DNA sequence: TGTGCCAGCAGCCGGAACAGGGATCAGCCCCAGCATTTT.

The chain recombines TRBV3-1 with TRBJ1-2; TRBD1 agrees at 8 bases. The trim removed 2 bases at V and 8 bases at J, leaving 13 bases unmatched. Germline V lookup: CDR1 LGHDT, CDR2 YNNKEL (reference sequence). The CDR3 runs to 16 residues. CDR3 sequence (DNA): TGTGCCAGCAGCCAACAGGGGGGACAGCAGGGGGCCGGCTACACCTTC. Translating gives CASSQQGGQQGAGYTF.

This chain joins TRBV7-2 and TRBJ2-7; either TRBD1 or TRBD2 may supply D (5 bases each). There are 14 residues in the CDR3. V lost 5 bases, J lost 2 bases, and 13 bases lay in between. CDR1 is SGHTA, CDR2 FQGNSA, per germline. The CDR3: CASSPGTGTYEQYF. In nucleotides, the CDR3 is TGTGCCAGCAGCCCTGGGACGGGCACCTACGAGCAGTACTTC.

This sequence joins TRBV7-8 and TRBJ1-1, with 9 bases matching TRBD1. Per germline, CDR1 SGHVS and CDR2 FQNEAQ. Trimming at V came to 8 bases and at J to 5 bases, leaving 9 bases not matched to a gene. This CDR3 is built from 14 residues. The CDR3 loop is CASSIQGAGTEAFF. In DNA, the CDR3 is TGTGCCAGCTCCATACAGGGGGCCGGGACTGAAGCTTTCTTT.

The chain recombines TRBV6-1 with TRBJ2-7; no reliable D call. CDR1 and CDR2 (germline): MNHNS, SASEGT. This CDR3 spans 17 amino acids. Trimming took off 1 base at V and 5 bases at J, with 21 bases between the two ends. This chain's CDR3 is CASSEDRPGFTLDEQYF. The CDR3 coding sequence is TGTGCCAGCAGTGAAGATCGGCCGGGCTTTACCTTGGACGAGCAGTACTTC.

This clonotype was seen just once. This chain uses TRBV5-1 with TRBJ2-3; tentatively, D is TRBD2 (6 bases). The length of the CDR3 is 15 residues. Germline CDR1 SGHRS, CDR2 YFSETQ. Deletions cut 1 base from V and 1 base from J, with 10 bases between. The CDR3 spells CASSLSSGGTDTQYF. In nucleotides, the CDR3 is TGCGCCAGCAGCTTGAGCTCGGGAGGCACAGATACGCAGTATTTT.

The chain uses TRBV27 and TRBJ2-2; 9 nucleotides match TRBD1. The germline CDR1 and CDR2 sequences are MNHEY and SMNVEV (reference sequence). The junction had 1 base not matched to a gene; V was cut back by 4 bases and J by 4 bases. This CDR3 region has 14 residues. The CDR3 nucleotides read TGTGCCAGCAGTTGGACAGGGGTCACCGGGGAGCTGTTTTTT. Protein sequence: CASSWTGVTGELFF.

This clonotype has a handful of counts. The chain combines TRBV20-1 with TRBJ1-5, with TRBD1 matching over 7 bases. Germline V CDR1 and CDR2: DFQATT, SNEGSKA (reference sequence). The CDR3 covers 11 residues. J lost 5 bases, V lost 6 bases, and 1 base had no gene match. CDR3 amino acids: CSARGDQPQHF. As DNA, the CDR3 is TGCAGTGCCAGGGGGGATCAGCCCCAGCATTTT.

The genes are TRBV2 and TRBJ2-5; D is perhaps TRBD1 or TRBD2 (6 bases each). The CDR3 sequence is 13 residues long. Trimming pared 3 bases from V and 5 bases from J, leaving 10 bases between. CDR1 SNHLY and CDR2 FYNNEI come from the germline V gene. This CDR3 reads CASSDTGRETQYF. The CDR3, as DNA: TGTGCCAGCAGTGACACAGGGAGGGAGACCCAGTACTTC.

The chain joins TRBV29-1 to TRBJ1-1; TRBD1 might be the D (5 bases). From germline, CDR1 is SQVTM and CDR2 ANQGSEA. V was pared by 1 base and J by 1 base, with 7 bases between. This CDR3 has 13 residues. The CDR3 DNA reads TGCAGCGTTGAAGTGACAGCGAACACTGAAGCTTTCTTT. It codes for CSVEVTANTEAFF.

Comments on this clonotype: The junction shows a germline mismatch at one end, possibly a read error. The J gene is TRBJ2-2, the V gene TRBV6-1; TRBD1 is a possible D gene (6 bases). Per germline, CDR1 MNHNS and CDR2 SASEGT. This CDR3 comprises 15 residues. CDR3 in amino acids: CASESGTLNTGDLFF. The DNA for the CDR3 is TGTGCCAGCGAGTCCGGGACATTGAACACCGGGGATCTGTTTTTT.

V and J are TRBV12-3 or TRBV12-4 and TRBJ2-7; D is possibly TRBD2 (6 bases). This CDR3 has 14 residues. V was shortened by 8 bases and J by 2 bases, with 16 bases between the two germline ends. The CDR3 here is CASARSGLTYEQYF. In DNA, the CDR3 is TGTGCCAGCGCGCGATCGGGACTCACCTACGAGCAGTACTTC.

The V and J genes are TRBV25-1 and TRBJ2-3; D may match TRBD1 or TRBD2 (5 bases each). CDR1 is MGHDK and CDR2 is SYGVNS in the germline V gene. The V gene lost 6 bases and the J gene lost 1 base, with 8 bases spanning the gap. This CDR3 contains 13 residues. Here the CDR3 DNA reads TGTGCCAGCAGGGGACCTGGCACAGATACGCAGTATTTT. This translates into CASRGPGTDTQYF.

The chain combines TRBV7-2 with TRBJ2-2; no firm D call. This CDR3 has 14 amino acids. Trimming took 4 bases from V and 2 from J, leaving 8 bases between them. The germline CDR1 and CDR2 sequences are SGHTA and FQGNSA. The CDR3 DNA is TGTGCCAGCAGCTCCTACAGAAACACCGGGGAGCTGTTTTTT. Residues: CASSSYRNTGELFF.